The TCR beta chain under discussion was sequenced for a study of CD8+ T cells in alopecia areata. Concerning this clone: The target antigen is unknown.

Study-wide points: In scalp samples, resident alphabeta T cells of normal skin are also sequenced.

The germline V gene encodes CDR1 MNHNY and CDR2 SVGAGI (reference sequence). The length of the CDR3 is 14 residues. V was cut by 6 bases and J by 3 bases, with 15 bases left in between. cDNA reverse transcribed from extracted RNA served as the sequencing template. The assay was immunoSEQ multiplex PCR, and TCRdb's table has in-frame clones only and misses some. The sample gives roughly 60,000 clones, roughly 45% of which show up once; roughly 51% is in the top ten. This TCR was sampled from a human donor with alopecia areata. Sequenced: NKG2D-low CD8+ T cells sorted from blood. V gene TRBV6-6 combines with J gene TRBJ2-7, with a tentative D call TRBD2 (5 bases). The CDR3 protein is CASSSGSQYYEQYF. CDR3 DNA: TGTGCCAGCAGCTCGGGGTCACAATACTACGAGCAGTACTTC.